Below, 23 T cell receptor beta chains from the same sample are listed, as sequenced in a study of T cells in Graves' hyperthyroidism and ophthalmopathy. Amplified TCR beta CDR3 regions derived from RNA transcripts. HTBI primers were employed in a first-round RT-PCR of the TCR CDR3. One entry per CDR3 protein results from TCRdb running MiXCR on the multiplex PCR reads. The table shows about 640,000 distinct CDR3 sequences, with 20% occurring only once. Specimen: blood. These receptors were collected from a man between 25 and 39 years old with Graves' ophthalmopathy.

The chain uses TRBV6-2 or TRBV6-3 and TRBJ2-1, with 7 nucleotides matching TRBD1. With V trimmed by 10 bases and J by 5 bases, 5 bases remained unmatched. CDR1 MNHEY and CDR2 SVGEGT come from the germline V gene. The CDR3 loop spans 12 amino acids. CDR3 loop: CAIQGMDNEQFF. In DNA form, the CDR3 reads TGTGCCATACAGGGGATGGACAATGAGCAGTTCTTC.

This clonotype was seen ten or more times. This chain links TRBV2 with TRBJ2-7; D not certain. Between the trimmed V and J ends, which lost 7 bases and 5 bases, there was a span of 15 bases. The CDR3 is 13 amino acids. The V gene's germline CDR1 is SNHLY and CDR2 FYNNEI. CDR3 region: CASTTTEAHEQYF. CDR3 DNA sequence: TGTGCCAGCACTACGACTGAGGCGCACGAGCAGTACTTC.

There are many counts of this clonotype. The chain links TRBV27 to TRBJ1-2, with 7 bases fitting TRBD1. V was pared by 3 bases and J by 2 bases, with 6 bases of the junction left unmatched. Germline values: CDR1 MNHEY, CDR2 SMNVEV (reference sequence). The CDR3 consists of 15 residues. CDR3 amino acids: CASSFTGDSNYGYTF. The CDR3 DNA is TGTGCCAGCAGTTTCACAGGGGATTCGAACTATGGCTACACCTTC.

This clonotype was picked up a small number of times. This sequence joins TRBV4-3 and TRBJ1-6, with D perhaps TRBD1 (6 bases). This CDR3 spans 14 amino acids. V was clipped by 1 base and J by 9 bases, with 10 bases between them. Germline loops: CDR1 LGHNA, CDR2 YSLEER. The CDR3 region is CASSQVGGGSPLHF. CDR3 sequence (DNA): TGCGCCAGCAGCCAAGTCGGGGGCGGTTCACCCCTCCACTTT.

The chain joins TRBV19 to TRBJ2-2, with 10 bases fitting TRBD1. This CDR3 has 18 amino acids. CDR1 LNHDA and CDR2 SQIVND come from the germline V gene (reference sequence). Trimming removed 6 bases from V and 1 base from J; junction bases left unmatched: 11. This CDR3 reads CASRDPQRTGGNTGELFF. For the CDR3, the DNA is TGTGCCAGTAGGGACCCCCAAAGGACAGGGGGGAACACCGGGGAGCTGTTTTTT. The whole variable domain, filled in from reference TRBV19 and TRBJ2-2, reads DGGITQSPKYLFRKEGQNVTLSCEQNLNHDAMYWYRQDPGQGLRLIYYSQIVNDFQKGDIAEGYSVSREKKESFPLTVTSAQKNPTAFYLCASRDPQRTGGNTGELFFGEGSRLTVL.

In this sample, this clonotype turned up many times. The chain combines TRBV28 with TRBJ1-2; D is unclear. This CDR3 region has 13 residues. Germline V lookup: CDR1 MDHEN, CDR2 SYDVKM. The V end was cut by 6 bases, the J end by 0 bases, with 8 bases between. The CDR3 loop is CASSVASNYGYTF. The CDR3 nucleotides are TGTGCCAGCAGCGTGGCGTCTAACTATGGCTACACCTTC.

This chain joins TRBV11-2 and TRBJ2-2; 7 nucleotides align to TRBD2. V lost 5 bases and J lost 4; bases outside the gene matches: 4. The CDR3 has 14 amino acids. Germline V gene lookup returns CDR1 SGHAT and CDR2 FQNNGV. The CDR3 reads CASSQRGVTGELFF. The CDR3 DNA sequence: TGTGCCAGCAGCCAGCGGGGAGTCACCGGGGAGCTGTTTTTT.

This clonotype was seen only a few times. The rearrangement uses TRBV28 and TRBJ2-5; TRBD2 aligns across 11 bases. V lost 6 bases and J lost 4; bases outside the gene matches: 4. This CDR3 has 14 amino acids. Germline V CDR1 and CDR2: MDHEN, SYDVKM. CDR3 sequence (DNA): TGTGCCAGCAGAGTAGCGGGAGGGCGAGAGACCCAGTACTTC. Its protein is CASRVAGGRETQYF.

This clonotype has a count of ten or more. V gene TRBV3-1 combines with J gene TRBJ2-7; D call uncertain. Germline V gives CDR1 LGHDT, CDR2 YNNKEL (reference sequence). V was clipped by 0 bases and J by 0 bases, with 12 bases between them. This CDR3 spans 16 amino acids. This CDR3 is CASSQESWASSYEQYF. The CDR3 DNA follows: TGTGCCAGCAGCCAAGAGAGTTGGGCTAGCTCCTACGAGCAGTACTTC.

This clonotype was counted at least ten times. V is TRBV28 and J is TRBJ1-1, with D perhaps TRBD1 (5 bases). The CDR3 sequence is 13 residues long. V gave up 4 bases and J gave up 7 bases, with 13 bases separating them. The germline gives CDR1 MDHEN, CDR2 SYDVKM. CDR3: CASSSQTDHEAFF. CDR3 DNA sequence: TGTGCCAGCAGTTCTCAGACAGACCATGAAGCTTTCTTT.

The V call is TRBV7-9, the J call TRBJ1-4, with TRBD1 matching 8 bases. Unmatched junction bases numbered 4, after V lost 6 bases and J lost 7 bases. The CDR3 extends over 13 amino acids. In germline, CDR1 is SEHNR, CDR2 FQNEAQ (reference sequence). CDR3 residues: CASRQGAGEKLFF. CDR3 DNA: TGTGCCAGCAGGCAGGGGGCGGGTGAAAAACTGTTTTTT.

The V call is TRBV15, the J call TRBJ2-2; D perhaps matches TRBD2 (5 bases). CDR1 LNHNV and CDR2 YYDKDF come from the germline V gene (reference sequence). The CDR3 length is 16 residues. Trimming cost V 1 base and J 4 bases, with 13 bases left between them. CDR3 loop: CATSRVEGVATGELFF. CDR3 bases: TGTGCCACCAGCAGAGTTGAGGGAGTAGCCACCGGGGAGCTGTTTTTT.

The J gene is TRBJ2-2, the V gene TRBV28; TRBD2 might be the D (6 bases). The CDR3 totals 15 residues. V dropped 5 bases and J dropped 3 bases, with 13 bases sitting between them. Germline V gene data show CDR1 as MDHEN and CDR2 as SYDVKM. Written as DNA, the CDR3 is TGTGCCAGCAGTATCTCGGGGGTATACACCGGGGAGCTGTTTTTT. It yields the protein CASSISGVYTGELFF. Looking up the rest from reference TRBV28 and TRBJ2-2 gives the full variable domain: DVKVTQSSRYLVKRTGEKVFLECVQDMDHENMFWYRQDPGLGLRLIYFSYDVKMKEKGDIPEGYSVSREKKERFSLILESASTNQTSMYLCASSISGVYTGELFFGEGSRLTVL.

This clonotype has a handful of counts. The chain joins TRBV7-9 to TRBJ2-1, with no clear D. Germline V gene data show CDR1 as SEHNR and CDR2 as FQNEAQ (reference sequence). The CDR3 is 10 amino acids. The V end lost 5 bases, the J end lost 15 bases, and 11 bases lay between the germline ends. CDR3: CASSAKLLFF. The CDR3 coding sequence is TGTGCCAGCAGCGCTAAGCTCTTGTTCTTC.

The genes are TRBV5-1 and TRBJ1-6; possibly TRBD1 for D (5 bases). Germline V lookup: CDR1 SGHRS, CDR2 YFSETQ. This CDR3 spans 15 amino acids. V lost 0 bases and J lost 7, with 11 bases in between. The CDR3 region is CASSLDRPRNSPLHF. The CDR3 DNA sequence: TGCGCCAGCAGCTTGGACAGGCCGAGGAATTCACCCCTCCACTTT.

The CDR3 here is CASSLTAGQGIHEQYF. The CDR3 DNA is TGCGCCAGCAGCTTGACGGCCGGGCAGGGGATCCACGAGCAGTACTTC. V and J are TRBV5-1 and TRBJ2-7, with D perhaps matching TRBD1 (6 bases). Germline CDR1 and CDR2: SGHRS and YFSETQ. Trimming pared 1 base from V and 5 bases from J, leaving 19 bases between. The CDR3 is made up of 16 amino acids.

This clonotype was seen a handful of times. This chain links TRBV24-1 with TRBJ1-4, with 9 bases fitting TRBD1. The junction had 4 bases not matched to a gene; V was cut back by 4 bases and J by 5 bases. The CDR3 consists of 15 residues. The V gene's germline CDR1 is KGHDR and CDR2 SFDVKD. For the CDR3, the DNA is TGTGCCACCAGTGAGTCCGGGACAGGGAATGAAAAACTGTTTTTT. This gives the protein CATSESGTGNEKLFF.

This clonotype occurred a few times. The chain has TRBV11-2 and TRBJ1-3, with D perhaps matching TRBD1 (6 bases). The CDR3 sequence is 15 residues long. Trimming removed 6 bases at V and 2 bases at J, with 14 bases between. CDR1 and CDR2 (germline): SGHAT, FQNNGV. This CDR3 reads CASRDLGTTGNTIYF. In DNA, the CDR3 is TGTGCCAGCAGAGACCTCGGGACAACTGGAAACACCATATATTTT.

The V and J genes are TRBV29-1 and TRBJ2-1; D perhaps matches TRBD2 (7 bases). The germline CDR1 and CDR2 sequences are SQVTM and ANQGSEA. The CDR3 has 12 amino acids. Trimming removed 6 bases from V and 9 bases from J, with 15 bases in between. The CDR3 DNA follows: TGCAGCGTCGAACGGGGGGCGGGTGAGCAGTTCTTC. The encoded protein is CSVERGAGEQFF.

This clonotype turned up a few times. The rearrangement links TRBV20-1 to TRBJ2-1, with 7 bases lining up with TRBD2. V was clipped by 2 bases and J by 5 bases; unmatched bases: 9. This CDR3 comprises 15 residues. CDR1 is DFQATT, CDR2 SNEGSKA, per germline (reference sequence). The CDR3 sequence: CSARPGRPENNEQFF. As DNA, the CDR3 is TGCAGTGCTAGACCCGGGAGGCCGGAAAACAATGAGCAGTTCTTC.

This clonotype was picked up a small number of times. V is TRBV10-3 and J is TRBJ2-7; weak D call: TRBD2 (6 bases). This CDR3 contains 17 residues. From germline, CDR1 is ENHRY and CDR2 SYGVKD. Trimming left V 0 bases short and J 2 bases short, with 17 bases between. The CDR3 DNA reads TGTGCCATCAGTGAGTCACGACGGGCGGGAAGGACCTACGAGCAGTACTTC. This encodes CAISESRRAGRTYEQYF.

At least ten counts were recorded for this clonotype. This chain links TRBV5-1 with TRBJ2-3; TRBD2 aligns across 8 bases. Germline V lookup: CDR1 SGHRS, CDR2 YFSETQ. After removal of 0 bases from V and 8 bases from J, the junction contained 2 bases not matched to a gene. The CDR3 totals 13 residues. The CDR3, as DNA: TGCGCCAGCAGCTTGGCCACTAGCGGTACGCAGTATTTT. It translates to CASSLATSGTQYF.

The rearrangement joins TRBV30 to TRBJ2-2, with 12 bases aligning to TRBD2. V was clipped by 3 bases and J by 5 bases; unmatched bases: 7. Germline CDR1 reads GTSNPN; CDR2 reads SVGIG (reference sequence). This CDR3 is 16 amino acids long. CDR3 nucleotide sequence: TGTGCCTGGAGGCTAGCGGGAGGGCCTGGGACCGGGGAGCTGTTTTTT. This translates into CAWRLAGGPGTGELFF.